The clone carrying this T cell receptor beta chain was counted ten times or more. What it recognizes is unknown. Each CDR3 protein gets one entry after TCRdb re-called the reads with MiXCR. The sample carries roughly 730,000 distinct CDR3 sequences, 30% to 35% recorded once. The sample originates from a study of T cell repertoires in cytomegalovirus infection. Study-wide background: A matching HLA type, together with CMV infection, was signaled by public TCR beta signatures.

The CDR3 sequence is 16 residues long. From germline, CDR1 is SGHTA and CDR2 FQGNSA. Between the trimmed V and J ends, which lost 1 base and 6 bases, there was a span of 16 bases. Findings and limits, study-wide: In two of eight donors, the top clonotype was HLA-C-restricted CMV-specific.

Source: cultured PBMCs, taken from culture after CMV antigen stimulation. This rearrangement joins TRBV7-2 to TRBJ2-1, with a weak D call TRBD2 (5 bases). This TCR came from a human donor in good health (CMV status not recorded). Some clones in this sample may be carry-over from other donors' samples. The DNA of the CDR3 is TGTGCCAGCAGCTTAGGCTTAGCGTTGTTTATCAATGAGCAGTTCTTC. Amino acids: CASSLGLALFINEQFF.